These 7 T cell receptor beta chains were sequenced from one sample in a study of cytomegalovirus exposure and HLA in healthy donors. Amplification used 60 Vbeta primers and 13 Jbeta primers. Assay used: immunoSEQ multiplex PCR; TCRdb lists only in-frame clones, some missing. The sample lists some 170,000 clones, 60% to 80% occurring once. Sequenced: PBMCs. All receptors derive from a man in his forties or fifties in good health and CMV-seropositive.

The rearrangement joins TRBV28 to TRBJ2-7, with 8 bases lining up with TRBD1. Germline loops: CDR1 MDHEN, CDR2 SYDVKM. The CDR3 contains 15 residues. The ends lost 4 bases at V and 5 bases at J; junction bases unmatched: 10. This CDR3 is CASSSPGQVIDEQYF. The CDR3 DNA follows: TGTGCCAGCAGTTCACCGGGACAGGTTATCGACGAGCAGTACTTC.

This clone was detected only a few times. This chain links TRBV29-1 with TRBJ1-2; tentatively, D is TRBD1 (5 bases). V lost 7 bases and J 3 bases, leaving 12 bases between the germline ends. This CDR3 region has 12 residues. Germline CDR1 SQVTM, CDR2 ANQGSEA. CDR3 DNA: TGCAGCGCCGGCGGAGGGGACTATGGCTACACCTTC. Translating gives CSAGGGDYGYTF.

The CDR3 reads CASSEGQGLSGELFF. CDR3 coding DNA: TGTGCCAGCAGCGAAGGACAGGGCTTGTCCGGGGAGCTGTTTTTT. The chain recombines TRBV5-4 with TRBJ2-2, with 8 bases identical to TRBD1. J lost 6 bases, V lost 4 bases, and 8 bases had no gene match. This CDR3 has 15 residues. The V gene's germline CDR1 is SGHNT and CDR2 YYREEE (reference sequence).

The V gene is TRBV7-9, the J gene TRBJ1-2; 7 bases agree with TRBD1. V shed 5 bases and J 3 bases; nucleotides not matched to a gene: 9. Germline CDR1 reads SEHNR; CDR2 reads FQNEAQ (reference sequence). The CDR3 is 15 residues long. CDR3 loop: CASSLPRTGDYGYTF. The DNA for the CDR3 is TGTGCCAGCAGCCTCCCAAGGACAGGTGACTATGGCTACACCTTC.

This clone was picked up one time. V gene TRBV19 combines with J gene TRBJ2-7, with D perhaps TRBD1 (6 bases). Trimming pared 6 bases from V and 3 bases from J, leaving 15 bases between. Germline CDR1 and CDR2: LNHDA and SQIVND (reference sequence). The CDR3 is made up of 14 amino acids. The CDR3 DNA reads TGTGCCAGTAGCCTTTCTACAGGGAACTACGAGCAGTACTTC. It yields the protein CASSLSTGNYEQYF.

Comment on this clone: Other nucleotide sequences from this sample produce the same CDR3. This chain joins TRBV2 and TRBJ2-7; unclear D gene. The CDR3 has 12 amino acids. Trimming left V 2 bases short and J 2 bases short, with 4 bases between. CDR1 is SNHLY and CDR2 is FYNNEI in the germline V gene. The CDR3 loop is CASSEQAYEQYF. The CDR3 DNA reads TGTGCCAGCAGTGAACAGGCCTACGAGCAGTACTTC.

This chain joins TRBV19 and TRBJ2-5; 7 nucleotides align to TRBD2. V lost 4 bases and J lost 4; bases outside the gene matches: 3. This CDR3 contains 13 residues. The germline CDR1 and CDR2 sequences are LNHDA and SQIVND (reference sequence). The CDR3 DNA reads TGTGCCAGTAGTACAGCGGGAAGAGAGACCCAGTACTTC. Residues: CASSTAGRETQYF. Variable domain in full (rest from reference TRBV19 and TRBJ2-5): DGGITQSPKYLFRKEGQNVTLSCEQNLNHDAMYWYRQDPGQGLRLIYYSQIVNDFQKGDIAEGYSVSREKKESFPLTVTSAQKNPTAFYLCASSTAGRETQYFGPGTRLLVL.